This is a list of T cell receptor beta chains from one sample in a study of cytomegalovirus exposure and HLA in healthy donors. Some clones are missing from TCRdb's copy, which holds only in-frame ones; the method was immunoSEQ multiplex PCR. The data hold about 69,000 clones, with under 80% observed a single time. Source material: PBMCs. The origin of the receptors is a male donor in good health and CMV-seropositive. The CDR3 runs from the conserved cysteine through the conserved F or W. The D gene is left open where the match is weak. Not every row has a clone size; where given, it reads once, few, many or a size class.

D,J,V,size,DNA,CDR3
TRBD2,TRBJ2-5,TRBV14,-,TGTGCCAGCAGCCCCAGACTAGCGGGAGGACCTCAGGAGACCCAGTACTTC,CASSPRLAGGPQETQYF
TRBD1,TRBJ1-5,TRBV27,-,TGTGCCAGCAGTTTATTTACAGGGGGCGGTCAGCCCCAGCATTTT,CASSLFTGGGQPQHF
-,TRBJ1-5,TRBV7-9,-,TGTGCCAGCAGCTTAGTCAGGGTAGGGGATAGCAATCAGCCCCAGCATTTT,CASSLVRVGDSNQPQHF
-,TRBJ1-5,TRBV6-1,-,TGTGCCAGCAGGGACAGTTATAGCAATCAGCCCCAGCATTTT,CASRDSYSNQPQHF
TRBD1,TRBJ1-4,TRBV5-1,-,TGCGCCAGCAGAGGGGGCGGTGTCGAAGAAAAACTGTTTTTT,CASRGGGVEEKLFF
TRBD1,TRBJ2-3,TRBV6-5,-,TGTGCCACTGTAGGGGGCGCGGGTGGAGATACGCAGTATTTT,CATVGGAGGDTQYF
-,TRBJ2-5,TRBV2,-,TGTGCCAGCAGCCAGGAACGCCAAGAGACCCAGTACTTC,CASSQERQETQYF
-,TRBJ2-2,TRBV7-2,-,TGTGCCAGCAGCTTAGCGTTAGTCGCCGGGGAGCTGTTTTTT,CASSLALVAGELFF
TRBD2,TRBJ2-1,TRBV5-4,-,TGTGCCAGCAGCTACTCCGGGACTAGGGGAATCCTTCCCTACAATGAGCAGTTCTTC,CASSYSGTRGILPYNEQFF
TRBD1,TRBJ1-1,TRBV5-5,-,TGTGCCAGCAGCACTAGACAGGGCACGGGCACTGAAGCTTTCTTT,CASSTRQGTGTEAFF
-,TRBJ2-3,TRBV2,-,TGTGCCAGCAGTGATATCCCTAGCAGTAGCACAGATACGCAGTATTTT,CASSDIPSSSTDTQYF
-,TRBJ1-6,TRBV4-1,-,TGCGCCAGCAGCCAATTCGGGGGAGAGAATTCACCCCTCCACTTT,CASSQFGGENSPLHF
-,TRBJ2-1,TRBV6-1,-,TGTGCCAGCAGTGAATCCGGGGTTAATGAGCAGTTCTTC,CASSESGVNEQFF
TRBD2,TRBJ2-7,TRBV15,-,TGTGCCACCAGCAGATCGGGACTAGCGGGAGACGATACCTACGAGCAGTACTTC,CATSRSGLAGDDTYEQYF
TRBD2,TRBJ2-7,TRBV4-1,-,TGCGCCAGCAGCCAAGATTGGGAGAGGGGAGGGAGTTACGAGCAGTACTTC,CASSQDWERGGSYEQYF
TRBD1,TRBJ1-5,TRBV7-9,once,TGTTCCAGCAGCCTAGGGACAGGGGGCCAGCATTTT,CSSSLGTGGQHF
-,TRBJ1-2,TRBV7-9,-,TGTGCCAGCAGCTTAACAGGGAATCGTTACTATGGCTACACCTTC,CASSLTGNRYYGYTF